The 3 T cell receptor beta chains in this list originate from one sample, sequenced in a study of post-analysis software for immune sequencing data. Libraries were made from TCR beta cDNA, and they carried unique molecular identifiers. One entry per CDR3 protein results from TCRdb running MiXCR on the PCR reads. The sample lists fewer than 850,000 distinct CDR3 sequences, approximately 30% occurring once. General study results and limits: Patients showed TRBV5-6, TRBV5-1 and TRBV20-1 among 4 or 5 TRBV segments more frequent than in controls.

Their antigen targets remain unknown. The specimen sequenced was blood. The receptors were gathered from a girl under 18 with multiple sclerosis.

The sample holds a few counts of this clonotype. The chain recombines TRBV20-1 with TRBJ2-5, with TRBD2 identical over 10 bases. The CDR3 is 15 amino acids. V dropped 0 bases and J dropped 7; count of bases not matched to a gene: 8. Germline CDR1 and CDR2: DFQATT and SNEGSKA (reference sequence). CDR3 in DNA: TGCAGTGCTAGAGATGGGGGGACTAGCGTGGCGACCCAGTACTTC. It specifies CSARDGGTSVATQYF.

This clonotype came up a few times. V gene TRBV7-6 combines with J gene TRBJ1-1; D gene uncertain. V dropped 5 bases and J dropped 7 bases, with 14 bases sitting between them. The CDR3 covers 13 residues. Germline lookup yields CDR1 SGHVS and CDR2 FNYEAQ. CDR3 in DNA: TGTGCCAGCAGCCGGGTAGGAGAGGGTGAAGCTTTCTTT. Amino acids: CASSRVGEGEAFF.

This clonotype turned up a few times. The chain joins TRBV6-6 to TRBJ2-1, with 9 nucleotides matching TRBD2. The CDR3 contains 17 residues. The V gene's germline CDR1 is MNHNY and CDR2 SVGAGI (reference sequence). Unmatched junction bases numbered 7, after V lost 4 bases and J lost 0 bases. CDR3 sequence: CASSCSGGGASYNEQFF. The CDR3 nucleotides read TGTGCCAGCAGTTGCTCTGGCGGGGGGGCCTCCTACAATGAGCAGTTCTTC.